One TCR beta chain is described in this entry. MiXCR, run by TCRdb on the RT-PCR reads, gives a single entry per CDR3 protein. The table has roughly 940,000 distinct CDR3 sequences, approximately 18% seen once. This entry is derived from a study of patients and donors after allogeneic stem cell transplantation. V was pared by 3 bases and J by 4 bases, with 10 bases between. The germline CDR1 and CDR2 sequences are DFQATT and SNEGSKA (reference sequence). The CDR3 is made up of 13 amino acids. V usage is TRBV20-1 and J usage is TRBJ2-4, with D maybe TRBD2 (6 bases). This sequence was found in a human donor who was either an allogeneic HSCT recipient or a stem cell or donor lymphocyte infusion donor (not recorded which). It is not recorded whose cells these are; they may come from a transplant donor. Input material: blood, either unsorted or a sorted T cell fraction (not recorded which). The CDR3 nucleotides read TGCAGTGCTAGGGGGGACTCAAAAAACATTCAGTACTTC. It codes for CSARGDSKNIQYF.